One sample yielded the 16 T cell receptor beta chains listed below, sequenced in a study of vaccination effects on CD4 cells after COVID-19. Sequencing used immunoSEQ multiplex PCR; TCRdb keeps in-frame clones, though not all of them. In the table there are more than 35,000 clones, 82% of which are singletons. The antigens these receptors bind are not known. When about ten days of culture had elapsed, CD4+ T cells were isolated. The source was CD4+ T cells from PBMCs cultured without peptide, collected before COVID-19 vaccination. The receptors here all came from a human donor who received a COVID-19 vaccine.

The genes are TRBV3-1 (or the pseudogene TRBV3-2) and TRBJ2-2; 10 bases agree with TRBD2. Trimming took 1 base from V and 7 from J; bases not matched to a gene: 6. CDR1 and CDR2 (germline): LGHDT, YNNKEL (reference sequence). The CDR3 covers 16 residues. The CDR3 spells CASSQVVGLASGELFF. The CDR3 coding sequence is TGTGCCAGCAGCCAAGTGGTGGGACTAGCGAGCGGGGAGCTGTTTTTT.

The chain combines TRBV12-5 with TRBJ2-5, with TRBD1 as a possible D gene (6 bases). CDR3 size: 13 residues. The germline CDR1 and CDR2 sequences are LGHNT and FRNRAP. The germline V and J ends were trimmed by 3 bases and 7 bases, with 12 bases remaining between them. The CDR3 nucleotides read TGTGCTAGTGGTTTAGAGGGGGTAGGGACCCAGTACTTC. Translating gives CASGLEGVGTQYF.

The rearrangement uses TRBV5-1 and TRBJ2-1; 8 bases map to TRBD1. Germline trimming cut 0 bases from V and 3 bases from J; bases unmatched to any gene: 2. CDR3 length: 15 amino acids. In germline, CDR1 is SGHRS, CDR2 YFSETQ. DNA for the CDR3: TGCGCCAGCAGCTTGGTGGACAGGGTCTACAATGAGCAGTTCTTC. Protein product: CASSLVDRVYNEQFF.

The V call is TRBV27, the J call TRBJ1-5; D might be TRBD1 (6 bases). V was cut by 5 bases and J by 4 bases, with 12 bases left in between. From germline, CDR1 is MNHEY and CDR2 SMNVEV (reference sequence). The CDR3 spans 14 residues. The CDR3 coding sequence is TGTGCCAGCAGTGCGTACAGGGAGAATCAGCCCCAGCATTTT. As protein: CASSAYRENQPQHF.

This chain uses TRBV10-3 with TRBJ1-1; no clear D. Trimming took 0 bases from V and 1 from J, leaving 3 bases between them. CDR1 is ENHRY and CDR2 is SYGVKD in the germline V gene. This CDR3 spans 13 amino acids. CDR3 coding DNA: TGTGCCATCAGTGAGTCACGGAACACTGAAGCTTTCTTT. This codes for CAISESRNTEAFF.

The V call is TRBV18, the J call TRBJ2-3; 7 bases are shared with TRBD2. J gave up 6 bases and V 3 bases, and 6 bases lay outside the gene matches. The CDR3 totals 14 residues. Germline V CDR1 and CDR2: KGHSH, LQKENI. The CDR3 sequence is CASSPGLSQDTQYF. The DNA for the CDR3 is TGTGCCAGCTCACCGGGACTATCCCAGGATACGCAGTATTTT.

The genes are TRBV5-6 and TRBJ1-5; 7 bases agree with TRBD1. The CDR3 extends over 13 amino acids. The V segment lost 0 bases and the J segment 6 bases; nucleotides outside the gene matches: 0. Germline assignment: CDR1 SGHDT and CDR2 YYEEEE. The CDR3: CASSLDRGQPQHF. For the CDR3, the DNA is TGTGCCAGCAGCTTGGACAGGGGTCAGCCCCAGCATTTT.

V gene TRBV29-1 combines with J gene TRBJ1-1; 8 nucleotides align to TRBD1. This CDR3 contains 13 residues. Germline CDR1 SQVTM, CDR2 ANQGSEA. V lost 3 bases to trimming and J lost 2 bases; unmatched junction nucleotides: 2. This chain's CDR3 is CSVEGQVNTEAFF. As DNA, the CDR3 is TGCAGCGTTGAGGGACAGGTCAACACTGAAGCTTTCTTT. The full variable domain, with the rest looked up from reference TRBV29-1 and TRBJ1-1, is SAVISQKPSRDICQRGTSLTIQCQVDSQVTMMFWYRQQPGQSLTLIATANQGSEATYESGFVIDKFPISRPNLTFSTLTVSNMSPEDSSIYLCSVEGQVNTEAFFGQGTRLTVV.

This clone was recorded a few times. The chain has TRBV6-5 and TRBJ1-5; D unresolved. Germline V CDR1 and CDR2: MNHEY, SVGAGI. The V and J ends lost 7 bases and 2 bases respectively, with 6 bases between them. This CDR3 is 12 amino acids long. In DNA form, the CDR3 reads TGTGCCAGCAAGGTGGGCAATCAGCCCCAGCATTTT. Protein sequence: CASKVGNQPQHF.

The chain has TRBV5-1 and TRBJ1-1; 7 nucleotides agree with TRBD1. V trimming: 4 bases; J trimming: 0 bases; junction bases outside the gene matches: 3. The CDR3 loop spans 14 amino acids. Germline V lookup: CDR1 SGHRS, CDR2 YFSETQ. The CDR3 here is CASSITGVNTEAFF. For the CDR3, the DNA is TGCGCCAGCAGCATAACAGGGGTGAACACTGAAGCTTTCTTT.

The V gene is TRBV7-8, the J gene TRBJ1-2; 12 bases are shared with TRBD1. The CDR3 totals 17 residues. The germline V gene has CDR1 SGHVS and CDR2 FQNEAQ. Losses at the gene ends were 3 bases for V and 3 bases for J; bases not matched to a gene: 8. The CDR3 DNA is TGTGCCAGCAGCTTTCCCGGGACAGGGGGCGCAGACTATGGCTACACCTTC. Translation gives CASSFPGTGGADYGYTF.

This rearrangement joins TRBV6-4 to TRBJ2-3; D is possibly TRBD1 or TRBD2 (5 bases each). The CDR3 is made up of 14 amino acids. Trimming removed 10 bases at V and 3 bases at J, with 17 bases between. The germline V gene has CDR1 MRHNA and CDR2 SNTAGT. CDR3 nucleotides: TGTGCCACCCGAATGACAGCGGCAACAGATACGCAGTATTTT. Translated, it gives CATRMTAATDTQYF.

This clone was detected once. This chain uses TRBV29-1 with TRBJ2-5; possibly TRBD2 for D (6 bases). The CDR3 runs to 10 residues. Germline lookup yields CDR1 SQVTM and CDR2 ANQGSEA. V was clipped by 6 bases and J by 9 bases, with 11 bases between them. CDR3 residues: CSVGGLAQYF. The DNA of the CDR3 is TGCAGCGTGGGGGGATTGGCCCAGTACTTC. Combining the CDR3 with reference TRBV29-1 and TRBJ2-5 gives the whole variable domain SAVISQKPSRDICQRGTSLTIQCQVDSQVTMMFWYRQQPGQSLTLIATANQGSEATYESGFVIDKFPISRPNLTFSTLTVSNMSPEDSSIYLCSVGGLAQYFGPGTRLLVL.

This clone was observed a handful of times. CDR3 residues: CASSVSQGDWQETQYF. The DNA of the CDR3 is TGTGCCAGCAGTGTATCACAGGGAGATTGGCAAGAGACCCAGTACTTC. The rearrangement joins TRBV6-1 to TRBJ2-5, with D possibly matching TRBD1 (6 bases). CDR1 is MNHNS and CDR2 is SASEGT in the germline V gene. V gave up 4 bases and J gave up 2 bases, with 17 bases separating them. The CDR3 spans 16 residues.

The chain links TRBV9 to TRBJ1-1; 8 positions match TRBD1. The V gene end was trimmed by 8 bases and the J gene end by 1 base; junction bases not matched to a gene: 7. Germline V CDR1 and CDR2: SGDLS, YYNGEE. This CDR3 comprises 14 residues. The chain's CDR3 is CASQGALGNTEAFF. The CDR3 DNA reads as TGTGCCAGTCAGGGGGCTTTAGGGAACACTGAAGCTTTCTTT.

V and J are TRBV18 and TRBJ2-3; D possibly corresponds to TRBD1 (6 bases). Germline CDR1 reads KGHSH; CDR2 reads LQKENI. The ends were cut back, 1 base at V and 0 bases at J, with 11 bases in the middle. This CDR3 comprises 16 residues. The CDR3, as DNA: TGTGCCAGCTCACCACAACAGGGTCGCAGCACAGATACGCAGTATTTT. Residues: CASSPQQGRSTDTQYF. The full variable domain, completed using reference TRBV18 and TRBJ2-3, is NAGVMQNPRHLVRRRGQEARLRCSPMKGHSHVYWYRQLPEEGLKFMVYLQKENIIDESGMPKERFSAEFPKEGPSILRIQQVVRGDSAAYFCASSPQQGRSTDTQYFGPGTRLTVL.